This T cell receptor (beta chain) was retrieved from a study of CD8 T cells in Susac syndrome. V lost 5 bases and J lost 0, with 4 bases in between. CDR1 and CDR2 from the germline V gene are MDHEN and SYDVKM. CDR3 length: 13 residues. Sequencing of TCR beta was carried out in blood CD8+ and CD4+ T cells. TEMRA cells were FACS-enriched, and CD8+ and CD4+ T cells were isolated negatively. This clonotype was seen a handful of times. RNA was extracted with the RNeasy kit, and a quantity of about 0.45 to 1 ug was reverse transcribed using random hexamers. TCRdb recomputed calls from the immunoSEQ multiplex PCR reads with MiXCR, one row per CDR3 protein. The table records 150,000 to 200,000 distinct CDR3 sequences, over 85% of them present only once.

The sequence derives from a human donor in good health. The chain carries TRBV28 and TRBJ2-2; D call uncertain. Sequences were obtained from CD4+ T cells from PBMCs. CDR3 sequence reads: CASSGPNTGELFF. The CDR3 DNA follows: TGTGCCAGCAGTGGACCGAACACCGGGGAGCTGTTTTTT.